This note documents a single T cell receptor (beta chain) sequence. The antigen is undetermined. These data come from a study of cytotoxic CD8 clonotypes in ibrutinib-treated CLL. About the study: Partial responders approximately 24, complete 2; around twelve progressed and around 15 stayed in remission by median approximately 5.5 years.

The CDR3 has 14 amino acids. V trimming: 6 bases; J trimming: 0 bases; junction bases outside the gene matches: 4. CDR1 and CDR2 from the germline V gene are MNHNS and SASEGT. Data came from immunoSEQ multiplex PCR; TCRdb stores just in-frame clones and leaves some out. Here the sample spans 150,000 or so clones, around three quarters being singletons. Study results and limitations: Baseline clonality, higher than in age-matched healthy donors, tracked circulating CD8+ T-cell counts.

The sequences come from PBMCs, collected after 12 months of ibrutinib treatment. V and J are TRBV6-1 and TRBJ1-2; the match to TRBD1 covers 7 bases. This receptor was taken from a human donor with chronic lymphocytic leukemia. CDR3 nucleotides: TGTGCCAGCAGCCCCGGGACAGCTAACTATGGCTACACCTTC. It translates to CASSPGTANYGYTF.